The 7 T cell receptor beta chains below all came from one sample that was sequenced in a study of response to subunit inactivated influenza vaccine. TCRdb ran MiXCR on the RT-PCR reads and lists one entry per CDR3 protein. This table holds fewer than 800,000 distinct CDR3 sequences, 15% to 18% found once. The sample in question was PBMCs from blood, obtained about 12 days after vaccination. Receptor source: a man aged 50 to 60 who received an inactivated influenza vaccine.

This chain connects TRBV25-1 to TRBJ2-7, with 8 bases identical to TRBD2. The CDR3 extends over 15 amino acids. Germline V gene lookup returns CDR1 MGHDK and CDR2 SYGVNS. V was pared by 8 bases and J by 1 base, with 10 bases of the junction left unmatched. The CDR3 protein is CASRRTSWRSYEQYF. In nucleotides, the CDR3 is TGTGCCAGCCGCCGGACTAGCTGGAGATCCTACGAGCAGTACTTC.

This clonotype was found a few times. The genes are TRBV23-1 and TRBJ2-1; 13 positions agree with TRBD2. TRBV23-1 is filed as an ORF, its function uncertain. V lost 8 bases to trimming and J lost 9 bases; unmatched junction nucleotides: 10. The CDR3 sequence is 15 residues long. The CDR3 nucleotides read TGCGCCAGCTCGACACTAGCGGGAGGGATTTGTGAGCAGTTCTTC. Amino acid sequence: CASSTLAGGICEQFF.

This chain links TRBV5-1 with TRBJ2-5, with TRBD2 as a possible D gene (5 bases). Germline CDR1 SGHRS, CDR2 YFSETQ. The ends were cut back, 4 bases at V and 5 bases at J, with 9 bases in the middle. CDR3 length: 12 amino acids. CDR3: CASSPEEETQYF. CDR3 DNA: TGCGCCAGCAGCCCGGAGGAGGAGACCCAGTACTTC.

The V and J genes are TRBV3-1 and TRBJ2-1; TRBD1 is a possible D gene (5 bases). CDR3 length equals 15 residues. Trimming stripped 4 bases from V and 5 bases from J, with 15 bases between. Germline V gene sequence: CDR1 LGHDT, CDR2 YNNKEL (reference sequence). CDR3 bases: TGTGCCAGCAGCCGTACAGGCGGTTTGGACAATGAGCAGTTCTTC. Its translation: CASSRTGGLDNEQFF.

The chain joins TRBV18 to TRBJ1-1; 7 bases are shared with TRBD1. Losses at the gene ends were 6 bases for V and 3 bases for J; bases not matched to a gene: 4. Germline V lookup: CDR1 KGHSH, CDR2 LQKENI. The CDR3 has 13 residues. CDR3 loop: CASSRGLDTEAFF. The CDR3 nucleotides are TGTGCCAGCTCTAGGGGGCTCGACACTGAAGCTTTCTTT.

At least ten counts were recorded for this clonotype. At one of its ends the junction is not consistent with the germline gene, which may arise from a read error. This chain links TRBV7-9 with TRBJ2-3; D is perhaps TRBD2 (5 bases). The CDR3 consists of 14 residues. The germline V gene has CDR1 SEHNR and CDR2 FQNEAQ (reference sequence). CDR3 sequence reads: CASSLARIGGTQYF. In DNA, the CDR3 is TGTGCCAGCAGCCTAGCTCGTATTGGCGGTACGCAGTATTTT.

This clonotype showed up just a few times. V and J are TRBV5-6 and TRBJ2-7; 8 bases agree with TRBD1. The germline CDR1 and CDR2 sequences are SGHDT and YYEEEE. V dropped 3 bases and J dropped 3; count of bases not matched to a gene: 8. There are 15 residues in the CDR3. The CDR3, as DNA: TGTGCCAGCAGCTCCACAGGGGGACTCCTCTACGAGCAGTACTTC. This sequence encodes CASSSTGGLLYEQYF.